Listed below are T cell receptor beta chains from one sample, sequenced in a study of tumor-infiltrating lymphocytes in primary liver carcinoma. TCRdb reprocessed the multiplex PCR reads via MiXCR and lists one record per CDR3 protein. The sample shows about 97,000 distinct CDR3 sequences, around two thirds of them seen only once. Sequenced sample: liver tumor tissue from sampling region 2. The receptors shown here come from a woman aged 55-69 years with primary liver carcinoma and hepatitis B virus infection. CDR3s include the opening cysteine and the closing phenylalanine or tryptophan. The D gene is left open where the match is weak. Expanded clones are given a class, and other clones once, few, many or no size at all.

d_call | j_call | v_call | clone_size | cdr3_aa | cdr3_nt
. | TRBJ2-3 | TRBV11-2 | . | CASRLEEGGTDAQYF | TGTGCTAGCAGACTAGAGGAGGGAGGCACAGATGCGCAGTATTTT
. | TRBJ2-3 | TRBV29-1 | . | CSVRARGFGDKQYF | TGCAGCGTGCGAGCTCGGGGGTTTGGAGATAAGCAGTATTTT
. | TRBJ2-2 | TRBV11-2 | . | CASSLTSTGIGELFF | TGTGCCAGCAGCTTGACCTCGACGGGGATCGGGGAGCTGTTTTTT
. | TRBJ2-1 | TRBV11-2 | . | CASSLETRTGEQLF | TGTGCCAGCAGCTTGGAAACCAGGACGGGAGAACAGCTCTTC
. | TRBJ1-4 | TRBV11-2 | . | CASSSRGVTEKLFF | TGTGCCAGCAGTTCCCGTGGGGTAACCGAAAAACTGTTTTTT
TRBD2 | TRBJ2-1 | TRBV24-1 | few | CATCDGAGGLAEQFF | TGTGCCACCTGTGATGGAGCGGGAGGGCTGGCTGAGCAGTTCTTC
. | TRBJ2-1 | TRBV4-1 | . | CASSQTEGSYNEQFF | TGTGCCAGCAGCCAAACCGAGGGCTCCTACAATGAGCAGTTCTTC
TRBD1 | TRBJ2-1 | TRBV6-2/TRBV6-3 | . | CASSYPMLTGGNERFF | TGTGCCAGCAGTTACCCGATGTTGACAGGGGGTAATGAACGGTTCTTC
TRBD1 | TRBJ2-5 | TRBV5-5 | . | CASSFTDRAPRTQYF | TGTGCCAGCAGCTTCACAGACAGGGCCCCCCGGACCCAGTACTTC
. | TRBJ2-1 | TRBV19 | . | CANSMRLRKDNEQFF | TGTGCCAATAGTATGAGACTAAGGAAGGACAATGAGCAGTTCTTC
TRBD2 | TRBJ2-7 | TRBV29-1 | . | CNVGTIGPHGQYF | TGCAACGTTGGGACTATCGGACCGCACGGGCAGTACTTC
. | TRBJ2-2 | TRBV11-2 | . | CASNISSGLAGGELFF | TGTGCCAGCAACATAAGCTCGGGACTGGCTGGCGGGGAGCTGTTTTTT
. | TRBJ1-2 | TRBV19 | . | CASLGGGYTF | TGTGCCAGCCTCGGGGGTGGCTACACCTTC
. | TRBJ1-1 | TRBV28 | many | CASNARQGRLAFF | TGTGCCAGCAACGCTCGCCAGGGCCGGTTAGCTTTCTTT
TRBD2 | TRBJ2-1 | TRBV11-3 | . | CASSSRTSGREELFF | TGTGCCAGCAGTTCCCGGACTAGCGGGAGAGAAGAGCTGTTCTTC
. | TRBJ1-1 | TRBV6-5 | few | CASSYALVGNTEAFF | TGTGCCAGCAGTTACGCATTGGTGGGGAACACTGAAGCTTTCTTT
. | TRBJ2-2 | TRBV11-2 | . | CASSWVVSFTRELFF | TGTGCCAGCAGCTGGGTGGTGTCCTTCACCAGGGAGCTATTTTTT
TRBD1 | TRBJ1-2 | TRBV11-2 | . | CVGSLEGASGGGYTF | TGTGTCGGCAGCCTAGAGGGGGCCAGCGGCGGTGGCTACACCTTC
. | TRBJ1-5 | TRBV7-8 | many | CASSPMWGKQPQHF | TGTGCCAGCAGCCCGATGTGGGGGAAGCAGCCCCAGCATTTT
. | TRBJ1-5 | TRBV24-1 | few | CATSDPNQPQHF | TGTGCCACCAGTGATCCAAATCAGCCCCAGCATTTT
. | TRBJ2-3 | TRBV28 | . | CASTSLGQPQYF | TGTGCCAGCACCTCTTTAGGTCAGCCCCAGTATTTT
. | TRBJ2-3 | TRBV28 | . | CVSSTITDTQFF | TGTGTCAGCAGTACGATAACAGATACGCAGTTTTTT
. | TRBJ2-5 | TRBV7-9 | . | CAGSLLETQYF | TGTGCCGGCAGCTTATTAGAGACCCAGTACTTC
. | TRBJ2-5 | TRBV5-6 | . | CASWRVETQYF | TGTGCCAGCTGGAGGGTAGAGACCCAGTACTTC
TRBD1 | TRBJ2-6 | TRBV29-1 | . | CSARTGGVTGANVLTF | TGCAGCGCCAGGACAGGGGGTGTTACTGGGGCCAACGTCCTTACTTTC
. | TRBJ2-7 | TRBV2 | . | CASSEVWYEQYF | TGTGCCAGCAGTGAAGTGTGGTACGAGCAGTACTTC
. | TRBJ2-3 | TRBV5-1 | . | CASSLAPDTTSTDMQYF | TGCGCCAGCAGCTTGGCCCCGGACACCACTAGCACAGATATGCAGTATTTT
TRBD2 | TRBJ2-2 | TRBV11-3 | once | CASNSGTSGREGNTWELFF | TGTGCCAGCAACTCCGGGACTAGCGGGAGAGAGGGGAACACCTGGGAGCTGTTTTTT
TRBD2 | TRBJ2-1 | TRBV11-2 | large | CASSLGTSGYNEQFF | TGTGCCAGCAGCTTAGGGACTAGCGGTTACAATGAGCAGTTCTTC
TRBD1 | TRBJ2-7 | TRBV11-2 | . | CASTRTGDSCEQYF | TGTGCCAGCACCAGAACAGGGGATAGCTGCGAGCAATACTTC
. | TRBJ2-5 | TRBV5-6 | . | CASSLGLAGLYHETQYF | TGTGCCAGCAGCTTGGGACTCGCGGGGCTGTACCATGAGACCCAGTACTTC
TRBD2 | TRBJ2-1 | TRBV6-1 | . | CVSSFVAGGREQFF | TGTGTCAGCAGTTTTGTAGCGGGAGGGCGTGAGCAGTTCTTC